This entry lists 17 T cell receptor beta chains sequenced from one sample in a study of blood T cell repertoires in COVID-19. The data were produced by immunoSEQ multiplex PCR, yet TCRdb's version contains in-frame clones alone and is incomplete. The profile shows fewer than 300,000 clones, around 88% of them singletons. Source material: PBMCs or T cells enriched from blood (not recorded which). The source is a woman between 40 and 55 years old with acute COVID-19.

This clone was counted only a few times. This chain connects TRBV5-1 to TRBJ1-5; no clear D gene. Per the germline V gene, CDR1 is SGHRS and CDR2 is YFSETQ. This CDR3 comprises 15 residues. The germline V and J ends were trimmed by 0 bases and 7 bases, with 14 bases remaining between them. The CDR3 coding sequence is TGCGCCAGCAGCTTGGAGGACGGACGGAGGCAGCCCCAGCATTTT. Translated: CASSLEDGRRQPQHF.

This clone was detected once. This chain uses TRBV7-9 with TRBJ1-2; 8 positions match TRBD1. J lost 8 bases, V lost 8 bases, and 13 bases had no gene match. The CDR3 sequence is 14 residues long. Germline CDR1 SEHNR, CDR2 FQNEAQ (reference sequence). CDR3: CASHLGQALGGYTF. The CDR3 bases are TGTGCCAGCCACTTGGGACAGGCCTTAGGGGGCTACACCTTC.

The V call is TRBV5-1, the J call TRBJ2-1; 14 bases agree with TRBD2. The trim removed 4 bases at V and 12 bases at J, leaving 9 bases unmatched. This CDR3 comprises 15 residues. The germline CDR1 and CDR2 sequences are SGHRS and YFSETQ. The CDR3 loop is CASSTGLAGGSGQFF. CDR3 bases: TGCGCCAGCAGCACAGGACTAGCGGGAGGTTCTGGGCAGTTCTTC.

The chain is built from TRBV5-1 and TRBJ1-5; no reliable D call. The CDR3 sequence is 16 residues long. The germline V gene has CDR1 SGHRS and CDR2 YFSETQ. The germline V and J ends were trimmed by 3 bases and 1 base, with 14 bases remaining between them. The CDR3 coding sequence is TGCGCCAGCAGCTCGCCAGGTGACACAAGCAATCAGCCCCAGCATTTT. This gives the protein CASSSPGDTSNQPQHF.

This clone was picked up a small number of times. The V call is TRBV4-1, the J call TRBJ1-1; 9 bases align to TRBD1. The CDR3 is 15 amino acids. V dropped 3 bases and J dropped 5; count of bases not matched to a gene: 7. Germline CDR1 reads MGHRA; CDR2 reads YSYEKL. The CDR3 sequence is CASSQSGQGGTEAFF. As DNA, the CDR3 is TGCGCCAGCAGCCAGTCGGGACAGGGAGGGACTGAAGCTTTCTTT.

The genes are TRBV7-3 and TRBJ2-3, with TRBD1 matching over 7 bases. Germline V CDR1 and CDR2: SGHTA, FQGTGA. The CDR3 covers 16 residues. J was trimmed by 0 bases and V by 4 bases; bases with no gene match: 7. The CDR3 DNA follows: TGTGCCAGCAGCTCGTATGGACAGGCGAGCACAGATACGCAGTATTTT. It specifies CASSSYGQASTDTQYF.

Regarding this clone: The CDR3 does not end in the conserved phenylalanine or tryptophan, so this is likely a read error. It is unclear where the CDR3 begins or ends on the DNA, so no DNA is shown, and the CDR3 is as TCRdb lists it. The chain links TRBV7-3 to TRBJ1-4; no DNA check was done on the table's D call, TRBD1. From germline, CDR1 is SGHTA and CDR2 FQGTGA. Both ends counted, the CDR3 spans 8 residues. The CDR3 loop reads CASSSQGG.

The DNA of the CDR3 is TGTGCCAGCAGTGACTCGAATAGCGGAGACACAGATACGCAGTATTTT. Its protein product is CASSDSNSGDTDTQYF. The chain employs TRBV6-4 and TRBJ2-3; D possibly corresponds to TRBD2 (6 bases). V was trimmed by 0 bases and J by 2 bases, leaving 12 bases between them. Germline lookup yields CDR1 MRHNA and CDR2 SNTAGT. The CDR3 is 16 amino acids.

The V and J genes are TRBV5-1 and TRBJ2-3; TRBD2 matches 14 bases. Germline V lookup: CDR1 SGHRS, CDR2 YFSETQ. The CDR3 sequence is 17 residues long. Trimming at V came to 4 bases and at J to 3 bases, leaving 7 bases not matched to a gene. CDR3 bases: TGCGCCAGCAGCCAGGGACTAGCGGGAGCAGAAACAGATACGCAGTATTTT. Translation: CASSQGLAGAETDTQYF.

The genes are TRBV4-3 and TRBJ2-5; 12 bases are shared with TRBD2. J lost 4 bases, V lost 0 bases, and 9 bases had no gene match. Germline V lookup: CDR1 LGHNA, CDR2 YSLEER. The CDR3 consists of 18 residues. The CDR3 nucleotides are TGCGCCAGCAGCCAAGAGCATTGGGCTAGCGGGGGGGTAGAGACCCAGTACTTC. It codes for CASSQEHWASGGVETQYF.

There are a few counts of this clone. The chain links TRBV5-1 to TRBJ1-3, with D hard to call. Germline V CDR1 and CDR2: SGHRS, YFSETQ. V lost 0 bases to trimming and J lost 4 bases, with 8 bases between them. CDR3 length: 14 residues. CDR3 residues: CASSLVSPGNTIYF. CDR3 in DNA: TGCGCCAGCAGCTTGGTTTCCCCGGGAAACACCATATATTTT. Supplemented by reference TRBV5-1 and TRBJ1-3, the full variable domain reads KAGVTQTPRYLIKTRGQQVTLSCSPISGHRSVSWYQQTPGQGLQFLFEYFSETQRNKGNFPGRFSGRQFSNSRSEMNVSTLELGDSALYLCASSLVSPGNTIYFGEGSWLTVV.

The gene calls are TRBV18 and TRBJ2-7; D call uncertain. In germline, CDR1 is KGHSH, CDR2 LQKENI. The ends were cut back, 3 bases at V and 0 bases at J, with 12 bases in the middle. The CDR3 is 15 amino acids. CDR3 coding DNA: TGTGCCAGCTCACCCCCACATAGGAGCTCCTACGAGCAGTACTTC. It encodes CASSPPHRSSYEQYF.

A remark on this clone: Other DNA sequences in the sample encode the same CDR3. This chain connects TRBV19 to TRBJ1-1; D possibly corresponds to TRBD1 (5 bases). V was cut by 6 bases and J by 2 bases, with 10 bases left in between. Per germline, CDR1 LNHDA and CDR2 SQIVND (reference sequence). The CDR3 consists of 13 residues. Written as DNA, the CDR3 is TGTGCCAGTAGCGAGACAGTTAACACTGAAGCTTTCTTT. This sequence encodes CASSETVNTEAFF. Combining the CDR3 with reference TRBV19 and TRBJ1-1 gives the whole variable domain DGGITQSPKYLFRKEGQNVTLSCEQNLNHDAMYWYRQDPGQGLRLIYYSQIVNDFQKGDIAEGYSVSREKKESFPLTVTSAQKNPTAFYLCASSETVNTEAFFGQGTRLTVV.

The rearrangement joins TRBV10-3 to TRBJ1-2, with unresolved D. The CDR3 consists of 15 residues. Trimming removed 0 bases at V and 8 bases at J, with 16 bases between. The V gene's germline CDR1 is ENHRY and CDR2 SYGVKD. For the CDR3, the DNA is TGTGCCATCAGTGAGTCGAGAATGGGCCTCCACGGCTACACCTTC. This gives the protein CAISESRMGLHGYTF.

The J gene is TRBJ2-7, the V gene TRBV30, with D tentatively TRBD2 (5 bases). CDR1 GTSNPN and CDR2 SVGIG come from the germline V gene (reference sequence). The length of the CDR3 is 14 residues. Trimming took 0 bases from V and 0 from J, leaving 9 bases between them. CDR3 DNA sequence: TGTGCCTGGAGTGTAGGGAGCGGCTCCTACGAGCAGTACTTC. It translates to CAWSVGSGSYEQYF.

The chain links TRBV2 to TRBJ2-3; D possibly corresponds to TRBD2 (6 bases). Trimming cost V 8 bases and J 4 bases, with 13 bases left between them. This CDR3 comprises 13 residues. In germline, CDR1 is SNHLY, CDR2 FYNNEI. The CDR3 sequence is CASHPSGADTQYF. CDR3 DNA: TGTGCCAGCCACCCCTCGGGAGCAGATACGCAGTATTTT.

This sequence joins TRBV9 and TRBJ2-1; 12 bases align to TRBD1. This CDR3 is built from 16 residues. Trimming took 2 bases from V and 4 from J; bases not matched to a gene: 4. CDR1 and CDR2 from the germline V gene are SGDLS and YYNGEE. The CDR3 DNA reads as TGTGCCAGCAGCGTCCAGGGACAGGGGGCATACAATGAGCAGTTCTTC. Protein: CASSVQGQGAYNEQFF.